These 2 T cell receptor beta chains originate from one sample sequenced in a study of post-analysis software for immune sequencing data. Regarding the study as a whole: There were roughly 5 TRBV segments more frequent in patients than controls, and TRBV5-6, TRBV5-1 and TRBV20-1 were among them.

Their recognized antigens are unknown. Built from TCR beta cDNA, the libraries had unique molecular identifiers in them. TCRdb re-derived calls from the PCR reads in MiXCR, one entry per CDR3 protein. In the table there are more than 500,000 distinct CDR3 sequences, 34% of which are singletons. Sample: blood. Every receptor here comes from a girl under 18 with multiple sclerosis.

In DNA, the CDR3 is TGTGCCAGCAGCTTAGCCCCACACTTAGCGGGGCCCCACAATGAGCAGTTCTTC. Translating gives CASSLAPHLAGPHNEQFF. The genes are TRBV7-2 and TRBJ2-1; 8 nucleotides line up with TRBD2. Looked up from germline, CDR1 is SGHTA and CDR2 is FQGNSA. The V and J ends lost 0 bases and 5 bases, in that order; junction bases with no gene match: 12. This CDR3 has 18 residues.

This CDR3 is CSASPSTGSYNEQFF. The CDR3 nucleotides are TGCAGTGCTAGCCCCTCGACGGGATCCTACAATGAGCAGTTCTTC. The J gene is TRBJ2-1, the V gene TRBV20-1; perhaps TRBD2 as D (5 bases). CDR3 size: 15 residues. In germline, CDR1 is DFQATT, CDR2 SNEGSKA (reference sequence). Trimming shortened V by 3 bases and J by 1 base, and 13 bases separated the two germline ends.